The rows below give T cell receptor beta chains drawn from one sample of a study of tumor and adjacent non-tumor tissue in lung cancer. TCRdb analysed the multiplex PCR reads with MiXCR anew, one entry per CDR3 protein. The sample lists about 90,000 distinct CDR3 sequences, around 76% occurring once. Sequenced material: distant non-tumor lung tissue. These receptors came from a woman aged 45-60 years with non-small cell lung cancer. CDR3s include the opening cysteine and the closing phenylalanine or tryptophan. The order of the fields is clone size, D gene, V gene, J gene, CDR3 protein, CDR3 DNA. D genes are given only for firm matches. A clone size is listed for some rows: how often the clone was seen (once, few, many), or a class if it is expanded.

>many|-|TRBV12-3/TRBV12-4|TRBJ2-7
CASSWTLTYEQYF
TGTGCCAGCAGTTGGACGTTAACCTACGAGCAGTACTTC
>-|-|TRBV11-2|TRBJ2-1
CASTVSGIYNEQLF
TGTGCCAGTACTGTTAGCGGTATCTACAATGAGCAGCTCTTC
>-|-|TRBV6-5|TRBJ1-2
CNSRNIIGQGSYGYTF
TGTAACAGTAGAAACATTATAGGGCAGGGGTCCTATGGCTACACCTTT
>-|-|TRBV6-5|TRBJ1-2
CATQRCLDGYIF
TGTGCCACTCAGAGATGTTTGGACGGCTACATCTTC
>-|TRBD2|TRBV11-2|TRBJ2-4
CAGSFPSGIGDIQYF
TGTGCCGGCAGTTTCCCTAGCGGAATTGGAGACATTCAGTACTTC
>-|TRBD1|TRBV28|TRBJ2-7
CAGQGVLINEQYF
TGTGCCGGCCAGGGGGTGCTAATCAACGAGCAGTACTTC
>-|-|TRBV5-1|TRBJ2-3
CAGSERPRSQIHTQYF
TGCGCCGGCAGCGAAAGGCCTCGATCACAAATCCATACGCAGTATTTT
>many|TRBD2|TRBV29-1|TRBJ2-5
CSAGGLAGQETQYF
TGCAGCGCCGGTGGACTAGCGGGACAAGAGACCCAGTACTTC
>-|-|TRBV12-3/TRBV12-4|TRBJ2-1
CASSLEDNEQFF
TGTGCCAGCAGTTTAGAGGACAATGAGCAGTTCTTC
>-|-|TRBV19|TRBJ2-7
CASGIGRQAYEQYF
TGTGCCAGTGGTATAGGCCGACAGGCCTACGAGCAGTACTTC
>-|TRBD2|TRBV6-1|TRBJ2-1
CASGLWAGGYIEQFF
TGTGCCAGCGGCCTCTGGGCGGGGGGGTACATTGAGCAGTTCTTC
>-|-|TRBV6-6|TRBJ1-2
CASSYAGEDDYTF
TGTGCCAGCAGTTATGCAGGCGAGGATGACTACACCTTC
>-|-|TRBV4-1|TRBJ2-2
CASNQAGSINTGKLFF
TGCGCCAGCAACCAAGCCGGGTCGATTAACACCGGGAAGCTGTTTTTT
>-|TRBD2|TRBV11-3|TRBJ2-1
CASSLFSGRDHEQFF
TGTGCCAGCAGCTTATTCAGCGGGAGAGACCATGAACAGTTCTTC
>few|-|TRBV2|TRBJ2-7
CAIRGAEEQYF
TGTGCCATCCGGGGGGCGGAAGAGCAGTACTTC
>-|-|TRBV11-2|TRBJ2-1
CASSTIAPPPVGQFF
TGTGCCAGCAGCACCATAGCACCCCCCCCTGTCGGGCAGTTCTTT
>-|TRBD1|TRBV7-8|TRBJ2-7
CASSPGTGAYEQYF
TGTGCCAGTAGCCCTGGGACAGGGGCCTACGAGCAGTACTTC
>few|-|TRBV12-3/TRBV12-4|TRBJ2-7
CASRPPGGSYEQYF
TGTGCCAGCAGGCCCCCTGGGGGTTCCTACGAGCAGTACTTC
>few|-|TRBV29-1|TRBJ1-2
CSVEPPTGKGEKGWDYTF
TGCAGCGTTGAGCCTCCCACGGGAAAAGGGGAGAAAGGATGGGACTACACCTTC
>-|-|TRBV6-5|TRBJ1-1
CASSFSRGSMNTEAFF
TGTGCCAGTAGTTTCTCGAGGGGTTCGATGAACACTGAAGCTTTCTTT
>-|TRBD2|TRBV29-1|TRBJ2-2
CSVEPLAGGRTWELFF
TGCAGCGTCGAACCTCTAGCGGGAGGAAGAACATGGGAGCTGTTTTTT
>-|TRBD2|TRBV11-2|TRBJ2-5
CASSLGTSVKESQYF
TGTGCCAGCAGCTTAGGGACTAGCGTGAAAGAGTCCCAGTACTTC
>-|TRBD2|TRBV11-2|TRBJ2-1
CTSSPPSGTSGNDKQFF
TGTACCAGCAGCCCCCCCTCGGGGACTAGCGGGAACGATAAGCAGTTCTTC
>-|TRBD2|TRBV7-2|TRBJ2-7
CASSPQGTSGYEQYF
TGTGCCAGCAGCCCGCAGGGGACTAGCGGCTACGAGCAGTATTTC
>-|-|TRBV4-1|TRBJ2-3
CASSLMEFSTGTQYF
TGCGCCAGCAGCCTCATGGAGTTTTCGACAGGTACGCAGTATTTT
>-|-|TRBV12-3/TRBV12-4|TRBJ2-3
CTSSSRDLALRGADTQYF
TGTACCAGCAGTTCGAGAGATTTGGCCCTGCGGGGCGCAGATACGCAGTATTTT
>-|-|TRBV12-3/TRBV12-4|TRBJ2-4
CASSLGAIDDASIYF
TGTGCCAGCAGTTTAGGAGCGATAGACGATGCGTCAATTTACTTC
>-|TRBD2|TRBV10-3|TRBJ2-7
CAVSEGSSGSYEQYF
TGTGCCGTCAGTGAGGGTTCTAGCGGCTCCTACGAACAGTACTTC
>-|-|TRBV5-1|TRBJ2-6
CASSPAGRKPFSGANVQTF
TGCGCCAGCAGCCCGGCGGGCCGGAAACCTTTCTCTGGGGCCAACGTCCAGACTTTC
>-|-|TRBV6-5|TRBJ2-7
CASSYFTRDLLTEQYF
TGTGCCAGCAGTTACTTTACCAGGGACCTTCTCACCGAGCAGTACTTC
>once|-|TRBV5-4|TRBJ2-1
CASNPGGGSYEQFF
TGCGCCAGCAACCCCGGGGGCGGGAGCTATGAGCAGTTCTTC
>many|-|TRBV4-1|TRBJ1-1
CASSQLRTENTEAFF
TGCGCCAGCAGCCAACTTAGGACAGAGAACACTGAAGCTTTCTTT
>-|-|TRBV11-3|TRBJ2-7
CVSSLDPSTSYEQYF
TGTGTCAGCAGTTTAGATCCTTCAACCTCCTACGAACAGTACTTC
>-|-|TRBV4-2|TRBJ1-2
CASSQETEGSYAYTF
TGTGCCAGCAGCCAAGAGACAGAGGGCAGCTATGCCTACACCTTC
>-|-|TRBV5-1|TRBJ2-2
CASSTGTNAGELFF
TGCGCCAGCAGCACAGGGACGAACGCCGGGGAGCTGTTTTTT
>-|TRBD1|TRBV10-1|TRBJ2-7
CASSDNPDRSNEQYF
TGCGCCAGCAGCGATAACCCGGACAGGAGCAACGAGCAGTACTTC
>-|-|TRBV6-6|TRBJ2-5
CASSPQDPARETQYF
TGTGCCAGCAGTCCCCAGGACCCGGCTAGGGAGACCCAGTACTTC
>-|TRBD1|TRBV12-3/TRBV12-4|TRBJ2-7
CVSSPRTGISFF
TGTGTCAGCAGTCCCAGGACAGGGATCAGCTTCTTC
>-|TRBD2|TRBV7-3|TRBJ2-2
CASSTSGDTGELFF
TGTGCCAGCAGCACTAGCGGGGACACCGGGGAGCTGTTTTTT
>-|-|TRBV10-1|TRBJ2-3
CASSEMIGGTDTQYF
TGCGCCAGCAGTGAGATGATCGGAGGCACAGATACGCAGTATTTT
>-|-|TRBV12-3/TRBV12-4|TRBJ2-5
CASSRRGETQYF
TGTGCTAGCAGTCGACGGGGAGAGACCCAGTACTTC
>-|-|TRBV11-2|TRBJ1-5
CTSSLPYRDNQSQHF
TGTACCAGCAGCCTCCCCTACAGGGACAATCAGTCCCAGCATTTT
>-|-|TRBV12-5|TRBJ2-7
CVSGSDYEQYF
TGTGTTAGTGGCTCGGACTACGAGCAGTACTTC
>few|-|TRBV5-4|TRBJ2-1
CASSLSSNEQLF
TGTGCCAGCAGCTTGAGCAGCAATGAGCAGCTCTTC
>few|TRBD2|TRBV15|TRBJ2-3
CATSRDDEGASGTYPTDTQYF
TGTGCTACCAGCAGAGATGATGAGGGGGCTAGCGGGACTTATCCGACAGATACGCAGTATTTT
>-|-|TRBV6-1|TRBJ2-1
CAGRAGYNEQFF
TGTGCCGGCAGGGCAGGTTACAATGAGCAGTTCTTC
>few|-|TRBV20-1|TRBJ2-7
CSVRDSRDRYEQYF
TGCAGTGTTAGAGATTCACGGGATCGGTATGAGCAGTACTTC
>many|-|TRBV4-2|TRBJ2-5
CASSQDRRDKETQYF
TGTGCCAGCAGCCAAGACCGGCGCGACAAAGAGACCCAGTACTTC
>-|TRBD1|TRBV14|TRBJ2-7
CASSHGTGMHYEQYF
TGTGCCAGCAGCCACGGGACAGGGATGCACTACGAGCAGTATTTC
>-|-|TRBV11-2|TRBJ2-7
CASSLAQVGYEQYF
TGTGCCAGCAGTCTAGCCCAGGTTGGCTACGAGCAGTACTTC
>many|TRBD2|TRBV6-1|TRBJ2-7
CASSEEGSGSDEQYF
TGTGCCAGCAGTGAAGAAGGTAGCGGGAGCGACGAGCAGTACTTC
>-|-|TRBV5-4|TRBJ2-7
CASSLGRDSPYEQYF
TGTGCCAGCAGCTTGGGCCGGGATAGTCCCTACGAGCAGTATTTC
>-|-|TRBV14|TRBJ1-1
CVSSQDPTFPRKRNTEAFF
TGTGTCAGCAGCCAAGACCCGACATTCCCCAGGAAACGGAACACTGAAGCTTTCTTT